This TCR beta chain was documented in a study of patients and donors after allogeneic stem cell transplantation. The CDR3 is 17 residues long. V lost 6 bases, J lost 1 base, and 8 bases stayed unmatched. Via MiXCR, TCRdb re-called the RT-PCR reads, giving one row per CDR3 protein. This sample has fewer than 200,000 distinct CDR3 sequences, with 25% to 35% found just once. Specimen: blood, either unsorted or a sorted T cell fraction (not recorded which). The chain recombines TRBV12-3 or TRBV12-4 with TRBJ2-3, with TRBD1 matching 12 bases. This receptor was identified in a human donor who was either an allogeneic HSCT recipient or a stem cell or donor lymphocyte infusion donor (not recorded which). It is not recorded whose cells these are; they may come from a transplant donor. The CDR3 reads CASRTGTGGEGTDTQYF. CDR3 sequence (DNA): TGTGCCAGCAGAACCGGGACAGGGGGCGAGGGCACAGATACGCAGTATTTT.